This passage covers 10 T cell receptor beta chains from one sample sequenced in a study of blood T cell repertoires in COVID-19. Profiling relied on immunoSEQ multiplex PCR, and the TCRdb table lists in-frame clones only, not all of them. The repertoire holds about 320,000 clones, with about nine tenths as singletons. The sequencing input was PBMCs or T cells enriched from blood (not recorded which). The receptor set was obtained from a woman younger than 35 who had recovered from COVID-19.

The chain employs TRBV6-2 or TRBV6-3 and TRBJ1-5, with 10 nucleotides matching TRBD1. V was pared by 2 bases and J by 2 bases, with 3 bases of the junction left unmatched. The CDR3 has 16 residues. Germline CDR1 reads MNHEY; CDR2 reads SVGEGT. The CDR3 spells CASSYETGGGNQPQHF. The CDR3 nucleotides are TGTGCCAGCAGTTACGAGACAGGGGGCGGCAATCAGCCCCAGCATTTT.

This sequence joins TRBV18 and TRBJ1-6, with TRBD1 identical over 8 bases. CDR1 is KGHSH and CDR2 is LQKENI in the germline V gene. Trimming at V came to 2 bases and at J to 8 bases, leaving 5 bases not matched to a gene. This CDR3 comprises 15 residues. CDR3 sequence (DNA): TGTGCCAGCTCACCATTACAGGGGGTAGATTCACCCCTCCACTTT. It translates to CASSPLQGVDSPLHF. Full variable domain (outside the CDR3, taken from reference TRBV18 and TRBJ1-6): NAGVMQNPRHLVRRRGQEARLRCSPMKGHSHVYWYRQLPEEGLKFMVYLQKENIIDESGMPKERFSAEFPKEGPSILRIQQVVRGDSAAYFCASSPLQGVDSPLHFGNGTRLTVT.

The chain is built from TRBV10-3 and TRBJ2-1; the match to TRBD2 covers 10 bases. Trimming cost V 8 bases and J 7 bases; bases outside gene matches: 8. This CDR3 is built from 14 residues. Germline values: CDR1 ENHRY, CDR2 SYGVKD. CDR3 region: CAIGRAGGPNEQFF. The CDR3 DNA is TGTGCCATCGGTCGAGCGGGGGGGCCTAATGAGCAGTTCTTC.

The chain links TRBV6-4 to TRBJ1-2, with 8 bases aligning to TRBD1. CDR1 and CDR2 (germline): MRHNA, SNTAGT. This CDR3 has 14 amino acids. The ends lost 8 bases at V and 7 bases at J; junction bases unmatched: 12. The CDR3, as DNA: TGTGCCAGCCGTCGACAGGGGCACGACGGTGGCTACACCTTC. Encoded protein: CASRRQGHDGGYTF.

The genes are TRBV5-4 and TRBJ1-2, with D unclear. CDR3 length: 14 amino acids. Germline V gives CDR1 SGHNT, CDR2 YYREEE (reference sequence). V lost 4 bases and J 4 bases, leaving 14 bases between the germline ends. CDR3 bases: TGTGCCAGCAGCGGGAGTAAGGCCCCCTATGGCTACACCTTC. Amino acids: CASSGSKAPYGYTF.

CDR3 DNA sequence: TGTGCCAGTAGTATATTGACCGGGACAGCAGATTATGGCTACACCTTC. This sequence encodes CASSILTGTADYGYTF. The gene calls are TRBV19 and TRBJ1-2, with TRBD1 matching 7 bases. Looked up from germline, CDR1 is LNHDA and CDR2 is SQIVND (reference sequence). CDR3 size: 16 residues. Trimming at V came to 2 bases and at J to 5 bases, leaving 11 bases not matched to a gene.

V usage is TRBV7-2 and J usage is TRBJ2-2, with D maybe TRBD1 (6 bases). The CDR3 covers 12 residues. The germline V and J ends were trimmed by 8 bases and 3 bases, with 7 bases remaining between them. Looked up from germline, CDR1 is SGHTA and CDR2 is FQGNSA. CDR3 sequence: CASSGDTGELFF. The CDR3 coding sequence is TGTGCCAGCTCAGGGGACACCGGGGAGCTGTTTTTT.

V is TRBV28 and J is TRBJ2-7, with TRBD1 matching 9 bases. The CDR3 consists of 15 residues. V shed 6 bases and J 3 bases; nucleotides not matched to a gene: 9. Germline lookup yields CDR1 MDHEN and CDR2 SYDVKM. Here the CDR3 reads CASSSSGQGSYEQYF. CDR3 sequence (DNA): TGTGCCAGCAGCTCCAGTGGACAGGGGAGCTACGAGCAGTACTTC.

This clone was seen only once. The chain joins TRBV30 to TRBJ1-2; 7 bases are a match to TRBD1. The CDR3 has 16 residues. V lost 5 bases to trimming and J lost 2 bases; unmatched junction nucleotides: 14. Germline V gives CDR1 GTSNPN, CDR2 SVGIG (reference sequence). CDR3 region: CAWDGRDRRRNYGYTF. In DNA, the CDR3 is TGTGCCTGGGATGGTCGGGACAGACGAAGAAACTATGGCTACACCTTC.

The CDR3 loop reads CASSSSTGGAFF. The CDR3 nucleotides read TGTGCCAGCAGTTCATCGACAGGTGGGGCTTTCTTT. This chain links TRBV27 with TRBJ1-1; D is possibly TRBD1 (6 bases). The length of the CDR3 is 12 residues. Germline CDR1 reads MNHEY; CDR2 reads SMNVEV (reference sequence). Trimming removed 4 bases at V and 11 bases at J, with 14 bases between.